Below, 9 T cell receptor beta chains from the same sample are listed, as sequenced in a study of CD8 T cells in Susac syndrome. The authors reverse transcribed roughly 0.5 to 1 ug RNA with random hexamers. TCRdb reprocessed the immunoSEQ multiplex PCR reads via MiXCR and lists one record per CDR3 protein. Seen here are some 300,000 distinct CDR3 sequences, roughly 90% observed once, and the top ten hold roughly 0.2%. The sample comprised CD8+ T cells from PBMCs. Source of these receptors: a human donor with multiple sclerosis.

The CDR3 DNA reads as TGTGCCAGTAATACAGGAGGTAGCAATCAGCCCCAGCATTTT. Translation gives CASNTGGSNQPQHF. This chain uses TRBV19 with TRBJ1-5; D is possibly TRBD1 (5 bases). The germline gives CDR1 LNHDA, CDR2 SQIVND (reference sequence). The length of the CDR3 is 14 residues. Trimming cost V 7 bases and J 0 bases, with 10 bases left between them.

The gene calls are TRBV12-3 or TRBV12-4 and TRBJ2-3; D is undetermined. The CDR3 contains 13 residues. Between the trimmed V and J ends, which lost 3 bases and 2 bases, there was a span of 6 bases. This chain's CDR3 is CASSFHDTDTQYF. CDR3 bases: TGTGCCAGCAGTTTTCACGACACAGATACGCAGTATTTT.

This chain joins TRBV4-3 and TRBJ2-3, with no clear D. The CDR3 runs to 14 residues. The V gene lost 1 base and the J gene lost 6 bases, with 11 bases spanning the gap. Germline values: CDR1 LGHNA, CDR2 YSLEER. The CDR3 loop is CASSQGLLGDTQYF. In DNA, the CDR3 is TGCGCCAGCAGCCAAGGCTTATTAGGGGATACGCAGTATTTT.

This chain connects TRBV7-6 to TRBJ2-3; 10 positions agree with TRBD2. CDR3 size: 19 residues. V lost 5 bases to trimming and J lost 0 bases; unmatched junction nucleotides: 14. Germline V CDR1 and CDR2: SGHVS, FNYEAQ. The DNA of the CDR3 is TGTGCCAGCAGCGCCAAGGCGCCACTAGCGGGGTATAGCACAGATACGCAGTATTTT. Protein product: CASSAKAPLAGYSTDTQYF.

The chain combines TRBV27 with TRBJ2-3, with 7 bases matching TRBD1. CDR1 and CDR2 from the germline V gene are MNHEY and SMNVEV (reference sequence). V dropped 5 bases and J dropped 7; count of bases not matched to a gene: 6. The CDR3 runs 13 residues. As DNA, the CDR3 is TGTGCCAGCAGTCTTGGGACAGCCCATACGCAGTATTTT. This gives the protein CASSLGTAHTQYF.

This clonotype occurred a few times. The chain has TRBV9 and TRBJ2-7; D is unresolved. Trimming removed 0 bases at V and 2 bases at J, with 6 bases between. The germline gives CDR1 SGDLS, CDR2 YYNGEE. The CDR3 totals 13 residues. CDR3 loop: CASSVAPAYEQYF. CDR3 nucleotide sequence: TGTGCCAGCAGCGTAGCCCCCGCCTACGAGCAGTACTTC.

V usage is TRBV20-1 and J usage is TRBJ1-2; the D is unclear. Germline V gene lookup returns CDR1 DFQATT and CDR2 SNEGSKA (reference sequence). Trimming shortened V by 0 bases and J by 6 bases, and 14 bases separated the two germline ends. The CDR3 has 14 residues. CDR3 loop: CSAREYSSLHGYTF. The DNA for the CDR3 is TGCAGTGCTAGAGAATACAGTTCCCTCCATGGCTACACCTTC.

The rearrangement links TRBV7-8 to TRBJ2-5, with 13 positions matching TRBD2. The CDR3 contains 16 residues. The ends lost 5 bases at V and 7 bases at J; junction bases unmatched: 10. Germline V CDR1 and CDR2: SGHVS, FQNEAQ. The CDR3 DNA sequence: TGTGCCAGCAGCCCCCGGACTAGCGGGGGAGTTGGGACCCAGTACTTC. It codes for CASSPRTSGGVGTQYF. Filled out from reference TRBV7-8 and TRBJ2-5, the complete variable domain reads GAGVSQSPRYKVAKRGQDVALRCDPISGHVSLFWYQQALGQGPEFLTYFQNEAQLDKSGLPSDRFFAERPEGSVSTLKIQRTQQEDSAVYLCASSPRTSGGVGTQYFGPGTRLLVL.

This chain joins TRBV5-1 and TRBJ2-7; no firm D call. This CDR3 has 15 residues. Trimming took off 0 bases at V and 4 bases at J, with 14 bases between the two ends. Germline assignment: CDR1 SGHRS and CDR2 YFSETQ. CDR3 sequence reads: CASSLAGPGGYEQYF. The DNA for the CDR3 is TGCGCCAGCAGCTTGGCCGGTCCGGGTGGATACGAGCAGTACTTC.